This is a list of T cell receptor beta chains from one sample in a study of cytomegalovirus exposure and HLA in healthy donors. Generated by immunoSEQ multiplex PCR, the TCRdb table keeps only in-frame clones and is missing some. The data contain some 150,000 clones, 70% to 85% of them singletons. Specimen: PBMCs. These TCRs come from a man aged 40-49 years in good health and CMV-seronegative. The CDR3 runs from the conserved cysteine through the conserved F or W. D genes are given only for firm matches. Clone size is shown for a subset of rows, as once, few, many or a class of expanded clone.

J gene: TRBJ2-3; V gene: TRBV11-3; clone size: .; D gene: TRBD2; CDR3 DNA: TGTGCCAGCAGCTTACGAGGGACTAGCGGGATGAGGGTAGATACGCAGTATTTT; CDR3 protein: CASSLRGTSGMRVDTQYF
J gene: TRBJ2-5; V gene: TRBV21-1; clone size: .; D gene: .; CDR3 DNA: TGTGCCAGCAGCAAGGCGGAGGTACCGGGACACCGGACAGAGACCCAGTACTTC; CDR3 protein: CASSKAEVPGHRTETQYF
J gene: TRBJ2-7; V gene: TRBV19; clone size: .; D gene: TRBD2; CDR3 DNA: TGTGCCAGTAGTTTCCAGCGGGAGGGCCGGTACGAGCAGTACTTC; CDR3 protein: CASSFQREGRYEQYF
J gene: TRBJ2-7; V gene: TRBV28; clone size: .; D gene: .; CDR3 DNA: TGTGCCAGCAGGGCCCAGGCGCTCACCTACGAGCAGTACTTC; CDR3 protein: CASRAQALTYEQYF
J gene: TRBJ1-2; V gene: TRBV5-4; clone size: .; D gene: TRBD1; CDR3 DNA: TGTGCCAGCAGCTTAGCTACAGGGGGCTCGAATGGCTACACCTTC; CDR3 protein: CASSLATGGSNGYTF
J gene: TRBJ2-7; V gene: TRBV6-1; clone size: .; D gene: TRBD1; CDR3 DNA: TGTGCCAGCAGAGCCGGGACAGCTATCTACGAGCAGTACTTC; CDR3 protein: CASRAGTAIYEQYF
J gene: TRBJ2-1; V gene: TRBV2; clone size: .; D gene: TRBD1; CDR3 DNA: TGTGCCAGCAACCTAGGGACAGGGGAGGACAATGAGCAGTTCTTC; CDR3 protein: CASNLGTGEDNEQFF
J gene: TRBJ2-2; V gene: TRBV2; clone size: .; D gene: .; CDR3 DNA: TGTGCCAGCAAGAGGACCGGGGAGCTGTTTTTT; CDR3 protein: CASKRTGELFF
J gene: TRBJ2-3; V gene: TRBV6-1; clone size: .; D gene: TRBD2; CDR3 DNA: TGTGCCAGCAGTGAAGGGACTAGTAGCGCAGATACGCAGTATTTT; CDR3 protein: CASSEGTSSADTQYF
J gene: TRBJ2-1; V gene: TRBV18; clone size: few; D gene: TRBD1; CDR3 DNA: TGTGCCAGCTCACCACAGATCGGGACAGGACACAATGAGCAGTTCTTC; CDR3 protein: CASSPQIGTGHNEQFF
J gene: TRBJ1-6; V gene: TRBV6-6; clone size: .; D gene: .; CDR3 DNA: TGTGCCAGCAACTGGGTACAGGGAGGGGATTCACCCCTCCACTTT; CDR3 protein: CASNWVQGGDSPLHF
J gene: TRBJ1-4; V gene: TRBV7-9; clone size: .; D gene: TRBD1; CDR3 DNA: TGTGCCAGCAGCTTTCGACAGGGGAATGAAAAACTGTTTTTT; CDR3 protein: CASSFRQGNEKLFF
J gene: TRBJ2-3; V gene: TRBV2; clone size: once; D gene: .; CDR3 DNA: TGTGCCACCAAGATCAAAGGGGGTGCAGATACGCAGTATTTT; CDR3 protein: CATKIKGGADTQYF
J gene: TRBJ2-7; V gene: TRBV27; clone size: .; D gene: TRBD2; CDR3 DNA: TGTGCCAGCAGCAGACTAGCGACGAGCTCCTACGAGCAGTACTTC; CDR3 protein: CASSRLATSSYEQYF
J gene: TRBJ2-1; V gene: TRBV7-9; clone size: .; D gene: .; CDR3 DNA: TGTGCCAGCAGCTTAGTCGGGCCAGGGCGCAATGAGCAGTTCTTC; CDR3 protein: CASSLVGPGRNEQFF
J gene: TRBJ1-5; V gene: TRBV9; clone size: few; D gene: .; CDR3 DNA: TGTGCCAGCAGCGAGGGAGGGGGGTCGTATAGCAATCAGCCCCAGCATTTT; CDR3 protein: CASSEGGGSYSNQPQHF
J gene: TRBJ2-3; V gene: TRBV6-1; clone size: .; D gene: .; CDR3 DNA: TGTGCCAGCAGTGAAGACCTGGGACTCGACCCTTCGGATACGCAGTATTTT; CDR3 protein: CASSEDLGLDPSDTQYF
J gene: TRBJ2-7; V gene: TRBV7-2; clone size: .; D gene: TRBD2; CDR3 DNA: TGTGCCAGCACTCAGACGGGGAGGGTCTACGAGCAGTACTTC; CDR3 protein: CASTQTGRVYEQYF
J gene: TRBJ2-1; V gene: TRBV4-2; clone size: .; D gene: TRBD2; CDR3 DNA: TGTGCCAGCAGCCAAGATGGGACTAGCCGCCCAAGCTCCTACAATGAGCAGTTCTTC; CDR3 protein: CASSQDGTSRPSSYNEQFF
J gene: TRBJ2-1; V gene: TRBV7-2; clone size: .; D gene: TRBD2; CDR3 DNA: TGTGCCAGCAGCTTAGACCCCCCGACCGGGACTACACTCGGTGAGCAGTTCTTC; CDR3 protein: CASSLDPPTGTTLGEQFF
J gene: TRBJ1-1; V gene: TRBV18; clone size: .; D gene: .; CDR3 DNA: TGTGCCAGCTCACCACAGGGGGTGGTGAACACTGAAGCTTTCTTT; CDR3 protein: CASSPQGVVNTEAFF
J gene: TRBJ2-3; V gene: TRBV30; clone size: .; D gene: .; CDR3 DNA: TGTGCCTGGACGAGGGGGGGTTTAAGCACAGATACGCAGTATTTT; CDR3 protein: CAWTRGGLSTDTQYF
J gene: TRBJ2-7; V gene: TRBV2; clone size: .; D gene: .; CDR3 DNA: TGTGCCAGCAGGACTGATTCCTACGAGCAGTACTTC; CDR3 protein: CASRTDSYEQYF
J gene: TRBJ2-1; V gene: TRBV6-5; clone size: .; D gene: TRBD2; CDR3 DNA: TGTGCCAGCAGTCCAGCGGGACTAGCGGGTGAGCAGTTCTTC; CDR3 protein: CASSPAGLAGEQFF
J gene: TRBJ2-4; V gene: TRBV7-9; clone size: once; D gene: .; CDR3 DNA: TGTGCCAGCAGCTTAGTAAGCGGGTTTGGCAAAAACAGTCAGTACTTC; CDR3 protein: CASSLVSGFGKNSQYF
J gene: TRBJ1-5; V gene: TRBV28; clone size: .; D gene: .; CDR3 DNA: TGTGCCAGCAATAAGGGCGGGGGCAATCAGCCCCAGCATTTT; CDR3 protein: CASNKGGGNQPQHF
J gene: TRBJ2-7; V gene: TRBV6-5; clone size: .; D gene: TRBD1; CDR3 DNA: TGTGCCAGCAGTCAAGGAACAGGGGGGACCTACGAGCAGTACTTC; CDR3 protein: CASSQGTGGTYEQYF
J gene: TRBJ1-6; V gene: TRBV10-2; clone size: .; D gene: .; CDR3 DNA: TGCGCCAGCGGGACACCGAGCTCCTATAATTCACCCCTCCACTTT; CDR3 protein: CASGTPSSYNSPLHF
J gene: TRBJ2-7; V gene: TRBV28; clone size: .; D gene: .; CDR3 DNA: TGTGCTTTCGGGGTGATTGGCGAGCAGTACTTC; CDR3 protein: CAFGVIGEQYF
J gene: TRBJ2-4; V gene: TRBV11-3; clone size: .; D gene: TRBD2; CDR3 DNA: TGTGCCAGCAGCTCCGGACTAGCGGGAGGAGCCAAAAACATTCAGTACTTC; CDR3 protein: CASSSGLAGGAKNIQYF
J gene: TRBJ1-6; V gene: TRBV5-5; clone size: once; D gene: .; CDR3 DNA: TGTGCCAGCAGCTTGGTCCCAGGGGAATCACCCCTCCACTTT; CDR3 protein: CASSLVPGESPLHF
J gene: TRBJ2-2; V gene: TRBV7-9; clone size: .; D gene: .; CDR3 DNA: TGTGCCAGCAGCTTACATAGCGCGAACACCGGGGAGCTGTTTTTT; CDR3 protein: CASSLHSANTGELFF
J gene: TRBJ2-7; V gene: TRBV18; clone size: .; D gene: .; CDR3 DNA: TGTGCCAGCTCACCAGGGGGCGGCTCCTACGAGCAGTACTTC; CDR3 protein: CASSPGGGSYEQYF
J gene: TRBJ1-3; V gene: TRBV7-8; clone size: .; D gene: TRBD1; CDR3 DNA: TGTGCCAGCAGCCCTCGGGACAGGCCCAGGACAGGTCTAGGTTCCGGAAACACCATATATTTT; CDR3 protein: CASSPRDRPRTGLGSGNTIYF
J gene: TRBJ2-3; V gene: TRBV7-7; clone size: .; D gene: TRBD2; CDR3 DNA: TGTGCTAGCAGCATTAGCGGGAGGCACACAGATACGCAGTATTTT; CDR3 protein: CASSISGRHTDTQYF
J gene: TRBJ2-7; V gene: TRBV6-6; clone size: .; D gene: .; CDR3 DNA: TGTGCCAGCAGTGATGGCATCGAGCAGTACTTC; CDR3 protein: CASSDGIEQYF
J gene: TRBJ2-2; V gene: TRBV5-6; clone size: few; D gene: TRBD2; CDR3 DNA: TGTGCCAGCAGCTTCGGCGGGAGTCAGGCCACCGGGGAGCTGTTTTTT; CDR3 protein: CASSFGGSQATGELFF
J gene: TRBJ2-3; V gene: TRBV7-9; clone size: .; D gene: TRBD2; CDR3 DNA: TGTGCCAGCAGCTCGAGCGGGAAATACACAGATACGCAGTATTTT; CDR3 protein: CASSSSGKYTDTQYF
J gene: TRBJ2-7; V gene: TRBV2; clone size: few; D gene: TRBD1; CDR3 DNA: TGTGCCAGCAGTGACGGTGGGGTCGAGGGGGCGGTGTCCTACGAGCAGTACTTC; CDR3 protein: CASSDGGVEGAVSYEQYF
J gene: TRBJ2-1; V gene: TRBV7-2; clone size: .; D gene: .; CDR3 DNA: TGTGCCAGCAGCTCTTCCGATACGACAGGCCATGAGCAGTTCTTC; CDR3 protein: CASSSSDTTGHEQFF
J gene: TRBJ1-5; V gene: TRBV6-1; clone size: .; D gene: .; CDR3 DNA: TGTGCCAGCAGAGGAGACGGGAATAGCAATCAGCCCCAGCATTTT; CDR3 protein: CASRGDGNSNQPQHF
J gene: TRBJ1-1; V gene: TRBV28; clone size: few; D gene: .; CDR3 DNA: TGTGCCAGCAGTTTAGTTCGGGAGAACACTGAAGCTTTCTTT; CDR3 protein: CASSLVRENTEAFF
J gene: TRBJ1-3; V gene: TRBV4-3; clone size: .; D gene: .; CDR3 DNA: TGCGCCAGCAGCCAATACTCTGGAAACACCATATATTTT; CDR3 protein: CASSQYSGNTIYF
J gene: TRBJ1-1; V gene: TRBV7-9; clone size: .; D gene: TRBD1; CDR3 DNA: TGTGCCAGCAGCTTAGTGGGACAGGGGTGGGCTTTCTTT; CDR3 protein: CASSLVGQGWAFF
J gene: TRBJ2-7; V gene: TRBV28; clone size: .; D gene: TRBD2; CDR3 DNA: TGTGCCAGCAGCCCTGGGACTATCTACGAGCAGTACTTC; CDR3 protein: CASSPGTIYEQYF
J gene: TRBJ1-1; V gene: TRBV5-1; clone size: .; D gene: .; CDR3 DNA: TGCGCCAGCAGCGAGGACACCACGAACACTGAAGCTTTCTTT; CDR3 protein: CASSEDTTNTEAFF